The entry below gives a single T cell receptor beta chain sequence along with its context. The study ran its PCR with 60 Vbeta and 13 Jbeta primers. Using immunoSEQ multiplex PCR, the repertoire was profiled, and TCRdb retains in-frame clones only, with some absent. The repertoire holds about 52,000 clones, with roughly 72% as singletons. These data belong to a study of cytomegalovirus exposure and HLA in healthy donors. CDR1 MNHEY and CDR2 SMNVEV come from the germline V gene (reference sequence). CDR3 size: 16 residues. Trimming took 3 bases from V and 0 from J; bases not matched to a gene: 5. The specimen sequenced was PBMCs. This receptor was obtained from a woman between 50 and 59 years old in good health and CMV-seronegative. This chain joins TRBV27 and TRBJ2-1; 7 bases line up with TRBD1. The CDR3 DNA reads as TGTGCCAGCAGTTTGTTGGGACAGAGCTCCTACAATGAGCAGTTCTTC. Its translation is CASSLLGQSSYNEQFF.